This T cell receptor beta chain was sequenced during a study of cytomegalovirus exposure and HLA in healthy donors. General study results and limits: TCR sequences were mostly rare, though some public TCRs occurred in many donors.

Germline V gene lookup returns CDR1 KGHSY and CDR2 FQNENV. The junction had 4 bases not matched to a gene; V was cut back by 4 bases and J by 3 bases. The CDR3 contains 14 residues. Worth noting for this clone: What it binds is unknown.

With 60 Vbeta and 13 Jbeta primers, the PCR was carried out. The protocol was immunoSEQ multiplex PCR, while the TCRdb copy is restricted to in-frame clones and leaves out a portion. This table holds approximately 170,000 clones, 65% to 80% found once. The sequencing input was PBMCs. This receptor was taken from a man between 25 and 39 years old in good health and CMV-seropositive. The chain joins TRBV16 to TRBJ2-7; 9 nucleotides line up with TRBD2. This chain's CDR3 is CASSLGLANYEQYF. Written as DNA, the CDR3 is TGTGCCAGCAGCCTGGGACTAGCAAACTACGAGCAGTACTTC.